This TCR beta chain was sequenced for a study of tumor-infiltrating lymphocytes in primary liver carcinoma. In the study overall: The patient group consisted of men and women aged 30 to 69 years. Tissue type made little difference to sample yields of roughly 3.5 to 7.13 million productive TCRbeta reads. General study results and limits: Bulk unsorted samples prevented comparison of CD4+ and CD8+ repertoires.

This clonotype was seen a handful of times. Its antigen is undetermined. A single base separates this from a much larger clone, so it may be a read error. Germline DNA was extracted too, while blood RNA derived from unsorted whole blood. A sample of roughly 4 milliliters of peripheral blood was taken before surgery. The germline CDR1 and CDR2 sequences are MNHEY and SVGAGI. The CDR3 length is 14 residues. From 500 to 600 ng of total RNA, TCR beta-specific cDNA was reverse-transcribed using a constant-region primer. Three nested multiplex PCR rounds, a slightly modified ARM-PCR method, built the TCR beta libraries. In the first two PCR rounds, TRBV1-TRBV30 forward primers were paired with a C-beta reverse primer, and each round lasted roughly 9 cycles. In TCRdb, the multiplex PCR reads were re-called with MiXCR into one record per CDR3 protein. The sample records about 200,000 distinct CDR3 sequences, roughly 61% being singletons.

The sequenced sample consisted of peripheral blood. The genes are TRBV6-5 and TRBJ2-1; 7 nucleotides match TRBD2. The TCR sequence derives from a woman aged 60 to 75 with primary liver carcinoma and hepatitis B virus infection. The DNA for the CDR3 is TGTGCCGGCAGTTACCTGGCGGGAGTTAATGAGCAGTTCTTC. Its translation: CAGSYLAGVNEQFF.